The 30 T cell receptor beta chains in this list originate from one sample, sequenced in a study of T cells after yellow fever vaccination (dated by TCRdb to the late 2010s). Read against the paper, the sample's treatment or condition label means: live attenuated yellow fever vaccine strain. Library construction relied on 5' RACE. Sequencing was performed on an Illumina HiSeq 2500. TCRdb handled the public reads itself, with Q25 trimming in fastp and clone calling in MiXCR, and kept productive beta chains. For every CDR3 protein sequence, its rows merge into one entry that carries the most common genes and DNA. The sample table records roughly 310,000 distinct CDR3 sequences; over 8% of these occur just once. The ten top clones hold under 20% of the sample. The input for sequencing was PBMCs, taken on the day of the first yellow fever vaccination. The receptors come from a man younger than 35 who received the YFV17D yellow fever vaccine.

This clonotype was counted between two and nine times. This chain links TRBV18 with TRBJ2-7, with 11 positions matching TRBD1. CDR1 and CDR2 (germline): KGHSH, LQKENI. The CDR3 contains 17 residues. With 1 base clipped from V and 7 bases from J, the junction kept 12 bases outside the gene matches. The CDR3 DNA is TGTGCCAGCTCACCACGCTCCGGGACAGGGGGGATAGGGGAGCAGTACTTC. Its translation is CASSPRSGTGGIGEQYF.

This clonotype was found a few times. The CDR3 is CASGRQGPYEQYF. DNA of the CDR3: TGTGCCAGCGGAAGACAGGGACCCTACGAGCAGTACTTC. This rearrangement joins TRBV7-2 to TRBJ2-7, with TRBD1 identical over 7 bases. CDR3 length: 13 residues. Trimming removed 8 bases from V and 2 bases from J; junction bases left unmatched: 6. Per germline, CDR1 SGHTA and CDR2 FQGNSA.

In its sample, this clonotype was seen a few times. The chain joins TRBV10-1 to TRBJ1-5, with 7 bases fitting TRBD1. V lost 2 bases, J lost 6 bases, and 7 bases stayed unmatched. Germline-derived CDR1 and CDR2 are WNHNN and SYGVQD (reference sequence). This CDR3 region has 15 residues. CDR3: CASSEIVGGGQPQHF. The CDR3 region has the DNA TGCGCCAGCAGTGAGATCGTAGGGGGCGGTCAGCCCCAGCATTTT.

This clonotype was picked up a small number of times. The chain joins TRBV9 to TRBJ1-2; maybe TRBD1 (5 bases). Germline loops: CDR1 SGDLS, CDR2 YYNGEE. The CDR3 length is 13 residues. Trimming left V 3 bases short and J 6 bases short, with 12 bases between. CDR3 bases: TGTGCCAGCAGCGAGGGACCCGGCGATGGCTACACCTTC. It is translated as CASSEGPGDGYTF.

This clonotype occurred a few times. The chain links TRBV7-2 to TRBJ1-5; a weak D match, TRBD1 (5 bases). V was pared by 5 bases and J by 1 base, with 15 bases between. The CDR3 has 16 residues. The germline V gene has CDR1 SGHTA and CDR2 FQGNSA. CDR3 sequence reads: CASSPRERGSNQPQHF. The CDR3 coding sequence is TGTGCCAGCAGCCCCAGAGAGAGGGGAAGCAATCAGCCCCAGCATTTT.

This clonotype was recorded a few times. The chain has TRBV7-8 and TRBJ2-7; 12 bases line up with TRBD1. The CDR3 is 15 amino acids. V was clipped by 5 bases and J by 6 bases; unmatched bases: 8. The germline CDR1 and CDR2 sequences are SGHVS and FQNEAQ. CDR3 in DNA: TGTGCCAGCAGCGTAACGGGACAGGGGGCCCGCGAGCAGTACTTC. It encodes CASSVTGQGAREQYF.

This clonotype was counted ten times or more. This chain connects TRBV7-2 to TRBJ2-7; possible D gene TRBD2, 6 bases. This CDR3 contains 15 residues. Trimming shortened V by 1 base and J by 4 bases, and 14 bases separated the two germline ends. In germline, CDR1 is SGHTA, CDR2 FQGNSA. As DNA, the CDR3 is TGTGCCAGCAGCTTAGTTCTTGGAGGGCGATACGAGCAGTACGTC. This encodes CASSLVLGGRYEQYV.

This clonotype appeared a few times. The CDR3 sequence is CASTPQGQTDTQYF. In nucleotides, the CDR3 is TGCGCCAGCACCCCCCAAGGACAGACAGATACGCAGTATTTT. The V and J genes are TRBV5-1 and TRBJ2-3, with TRBD1 as a possible D gene (6 bases). The CDR3 has 14 amino acids. Trimming shortened V by 6 bases and J by 3 bases, and 14 bases separated the two germline ends. CDR1 and CDR2 (germline): SGHRS, YFSETQ.

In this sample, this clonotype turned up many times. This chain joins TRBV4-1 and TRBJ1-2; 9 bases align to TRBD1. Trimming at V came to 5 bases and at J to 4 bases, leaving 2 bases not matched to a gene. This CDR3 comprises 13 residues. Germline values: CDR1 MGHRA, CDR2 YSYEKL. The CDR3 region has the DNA TGCGCCAGCAGCGGACAGGGGCTCTATGGCTACACCTTC. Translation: CASSGQGLYGYTF.

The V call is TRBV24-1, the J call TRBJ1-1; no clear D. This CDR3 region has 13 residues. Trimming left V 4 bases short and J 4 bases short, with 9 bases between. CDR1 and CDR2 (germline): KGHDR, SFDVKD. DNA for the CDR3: TGTGCCACCAGTGAATCTTGGAGCACTGAAGCTTTCTTT. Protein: CATSESWSTEAFF.

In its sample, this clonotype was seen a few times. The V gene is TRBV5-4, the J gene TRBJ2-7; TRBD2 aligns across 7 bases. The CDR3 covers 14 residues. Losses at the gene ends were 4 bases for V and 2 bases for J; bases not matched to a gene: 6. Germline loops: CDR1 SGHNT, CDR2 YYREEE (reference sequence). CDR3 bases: TGTGCCAGCAGCCCCGCGGGGGATACCTACGAGCAGTACGTC. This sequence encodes CASSPAGDTYEQYV.

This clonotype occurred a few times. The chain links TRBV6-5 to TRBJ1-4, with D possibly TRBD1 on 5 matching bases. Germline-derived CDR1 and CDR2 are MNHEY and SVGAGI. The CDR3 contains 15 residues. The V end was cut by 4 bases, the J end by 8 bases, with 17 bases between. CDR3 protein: CASSWRPEGPEKLFF. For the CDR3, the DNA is TGTGCCAGCAGTTGGCGCCCGGAGGGGCCGGAAAAACTGTTTTTT.

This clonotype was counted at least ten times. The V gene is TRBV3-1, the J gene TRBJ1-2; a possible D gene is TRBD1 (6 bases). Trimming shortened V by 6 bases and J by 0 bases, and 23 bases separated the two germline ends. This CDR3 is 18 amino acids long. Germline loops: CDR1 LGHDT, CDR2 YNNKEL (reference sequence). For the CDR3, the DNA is TGTGCCAGCAGTCGATCCCCCAAAACAGGGTCGGCTAACTATGGCTACACCTTC. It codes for CASSRSPKTGSANYGYTF.

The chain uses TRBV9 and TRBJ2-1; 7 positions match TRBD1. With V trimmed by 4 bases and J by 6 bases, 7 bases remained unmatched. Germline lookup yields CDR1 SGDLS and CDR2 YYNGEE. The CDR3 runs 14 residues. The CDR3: CASSPTDRVNEQFF. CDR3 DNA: TGTGCCAGCAGCCCCACCGACAGGGTCAATGAGCAGTTCTTC.

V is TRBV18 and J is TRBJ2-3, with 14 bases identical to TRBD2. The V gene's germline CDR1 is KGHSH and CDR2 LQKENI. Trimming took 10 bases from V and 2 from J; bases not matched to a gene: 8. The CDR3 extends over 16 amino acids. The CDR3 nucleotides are TGTGCCAACTGGACTAGCGGGGGGCGCTACACAGATACGCAGTATTTT. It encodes CANWTSGGRYTDTQYF.

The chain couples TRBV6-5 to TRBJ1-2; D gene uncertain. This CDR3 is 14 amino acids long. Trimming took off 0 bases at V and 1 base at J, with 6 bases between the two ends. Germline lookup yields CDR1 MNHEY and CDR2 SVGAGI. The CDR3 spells CASSYSGYNYGYTF. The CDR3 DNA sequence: TGTGCCAGCAGTTACTCGGGCTATAACTATGGCTACACCTTC.

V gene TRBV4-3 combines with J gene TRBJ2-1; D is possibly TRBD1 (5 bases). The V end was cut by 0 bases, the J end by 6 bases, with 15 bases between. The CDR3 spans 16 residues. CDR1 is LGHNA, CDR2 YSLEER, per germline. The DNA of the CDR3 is TGCGCCAGCAGCCAAGATTGGGGTCAGGGTGTCAATGAGCAGTTCTTC. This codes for CASSQDWGQGVNEQFF.

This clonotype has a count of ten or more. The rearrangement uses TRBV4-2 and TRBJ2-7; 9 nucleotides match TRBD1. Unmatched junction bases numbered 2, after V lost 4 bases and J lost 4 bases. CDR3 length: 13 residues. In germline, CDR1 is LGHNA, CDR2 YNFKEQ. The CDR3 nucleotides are TGTGCCAGCAGCCGGGGACAGGGTTACGAGCAGTACTTC. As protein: CASSRGQGYEQYF.

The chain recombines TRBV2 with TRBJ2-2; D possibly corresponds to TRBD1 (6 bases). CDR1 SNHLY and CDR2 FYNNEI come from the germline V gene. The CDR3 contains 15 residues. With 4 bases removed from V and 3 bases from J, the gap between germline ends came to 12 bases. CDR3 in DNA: TGTGCCAGCAGTGTCCCGGGACAAGACACCGGGGAGCTGTTTTTT. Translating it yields CASSVPGQDTGELFF.

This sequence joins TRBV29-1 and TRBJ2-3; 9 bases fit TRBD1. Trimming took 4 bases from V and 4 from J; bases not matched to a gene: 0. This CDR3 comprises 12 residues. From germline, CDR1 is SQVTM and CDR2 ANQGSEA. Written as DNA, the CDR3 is TGCAGCGTTGGACAGGGGGCAGATACGCAGTATTTT. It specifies CSVGQGADTQYF.

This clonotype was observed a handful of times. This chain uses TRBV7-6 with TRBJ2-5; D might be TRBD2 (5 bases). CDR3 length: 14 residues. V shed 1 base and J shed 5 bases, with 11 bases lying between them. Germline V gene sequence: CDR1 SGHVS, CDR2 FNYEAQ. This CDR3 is CASSLVPGMETQYF. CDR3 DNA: TGTGCCAGCAGCTTAGTACCGGGGATGGAGACCCAGTACTTC.

The CDR3: CASSSDRGSNSPLHF. CDR3 bases: TGTGCCAGCAGCTCGGACAGGGGGAGTAATTCACCCCTCCACTTT. The V and J genes are TRBV6-1 and TRBJ1-6; 10 nucleotides agree with TRBD1. The trim removed 6 bases at V and 6 bases at J, leaving 5 bases unmatched. The CDR3 length is 15 residues. Germline CDR1 and CDR2: MNHNS and SASEGT.

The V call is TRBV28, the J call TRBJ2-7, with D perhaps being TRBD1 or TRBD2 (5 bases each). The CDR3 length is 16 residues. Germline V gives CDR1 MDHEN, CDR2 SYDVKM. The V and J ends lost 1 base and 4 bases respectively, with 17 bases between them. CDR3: CASSLSGTLGRYEQYV. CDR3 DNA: TGTGCCAGCAGTTTATCGGGGACCCTGGGCCGTTACGAGCAGTACGTC.

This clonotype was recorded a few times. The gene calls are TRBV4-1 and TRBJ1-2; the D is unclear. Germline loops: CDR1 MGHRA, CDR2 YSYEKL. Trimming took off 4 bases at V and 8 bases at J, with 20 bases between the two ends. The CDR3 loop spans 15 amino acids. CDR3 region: CASSLHRRIFDGYTF. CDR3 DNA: TGCGCCAGCAGCCTCCACCGGAGGATCTTCGACGGCTACACCTTC.

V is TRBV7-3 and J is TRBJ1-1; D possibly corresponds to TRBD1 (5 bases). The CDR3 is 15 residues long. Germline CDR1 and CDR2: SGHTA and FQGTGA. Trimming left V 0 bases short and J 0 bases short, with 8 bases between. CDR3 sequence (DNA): TGTGCCAGCAGCTTAACGGGGGGATTGAACACTGAAGCTTTCTTT. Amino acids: CASSLTGGLNTEAFF. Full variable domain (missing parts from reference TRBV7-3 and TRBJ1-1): GAGVSQTPSNKVTEKGKYVELRCDPISGHTALYWYRQSLGQGPEFLIYFQGTGAADDSGLPNDRFFAVRPEGSVSTLKIQRTERGDSAVYLCASSLTGGLNTEAFFGQGTRLTVV.

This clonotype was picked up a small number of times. The chain's CDR3 is CATSAGGNQPQHF. The DNA of the CDR3 is TGTGCCACCAGCGCAGGGGGCAATCAGCCCCAGCATTTT. V usage is TRBV24-1 and J usage is TRBJ1-5; maybe TRBD1 (6 bases). Germline V gene data show CDR1 as KGHDR and CDR2 as SFDVKD. CDR3 length: 13 residues. V was pared by 7 bases and J by 2 bases, with 8 bases between.

The CDR3 protein is CSARAGDGSQPQHF. The CDR3 DNA sequence: TGCAGTGCCCGGGCAGGAGACGGGAGTCAGCCCCAGCATTTT. The rearrangement uses TRBV20-1 and TRBJ1-5; no clear D. Trimming left V 6 bases short and J 6 bases short, with 18 bases between. This CDR3 region has 14 residues. Germline assignment: CDR1 DFQATT and CDR2 SNEGSKA (reference sequence).

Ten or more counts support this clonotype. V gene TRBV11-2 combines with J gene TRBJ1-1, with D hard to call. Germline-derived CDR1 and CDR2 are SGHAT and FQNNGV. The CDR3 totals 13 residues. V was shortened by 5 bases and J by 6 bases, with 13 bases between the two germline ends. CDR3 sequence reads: CASSPPGKPEAFF. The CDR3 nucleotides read TGTGCCAGCAGCCCCCCGGGGAAGCCTGAAGCTTTCTTT.

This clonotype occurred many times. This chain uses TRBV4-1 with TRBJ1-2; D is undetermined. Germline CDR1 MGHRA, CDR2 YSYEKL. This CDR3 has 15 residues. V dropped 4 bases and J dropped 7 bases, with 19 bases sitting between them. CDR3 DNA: TGCGCCAGCAGCCGCCCGGGAGAGGGTCTCTTTGGCTACACCTTC. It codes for CASSRPGEGLFGYTF.

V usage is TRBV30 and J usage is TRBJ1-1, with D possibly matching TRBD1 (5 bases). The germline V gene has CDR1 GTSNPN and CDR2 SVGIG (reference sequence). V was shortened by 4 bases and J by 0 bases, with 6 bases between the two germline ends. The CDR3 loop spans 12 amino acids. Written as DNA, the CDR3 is TGTGCCTGGACAGGGCTGAACACTGAAGCTTTCTTT. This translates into CAWTGLNTEAFF.